The present TCR beta chain was sequenced within a study of T-cell memory formation after mild COVID-19 (dated by TCRdb to the early 2020s). With respect to the entire study: Most TCR sequence clusters were specific to one of the two donors. In a couple of donors, T-cell clones that expanded and contracted after mild COVID-19 were tracked by sequencing TCRalpha and TCRbeta repertoires over time. The cohort was made up of two young adult volunteers, one female and one male, who were previously healthy.

There are 16 amino acids in the CDR3, from cysteine to phenylalanine inclusive. Only the CDR3 DNA stays, 48 bases, in frame from base 1. Trimming takes 6 bases off V and 6 bases off J; junction bases not matched to a gene: 12. As encoded in the germline V gene, CDR1 is MNHNS while CDR2 is SASEGT. General findings and caveats noted by the study authors: The study included only a couple of mild cases, and larger cohorts that include severe cases with pre-infection samples were judged to be necessary. Some responding clones were detected in pre-infection memory, suggesting pre-existing cross-reactive memory T cells joined the SARS-CoV-2 response. Contracting CD4+ clones were located mainly in the CM and EM memory subsets, whereas CD8+ clones were found to be enriched in EMRA. Clones that contracted from day 15 to 85 showed balanced CD4/CD8 phenotypes, whereas a second wave of clones that expanded from day 15 to 37 leaned towards CD4+. SARS-CoV-2 specificity was not confirmed for the second-wave clones peaking on day 37.

Ficoll-Paque density gradient centrifugation was the method used to isolate PBMCs. The sequencer listed for this sample is Illumina NovaSeq 6000. cDNA libraries for TCRalpha and TCRbeta were prepared by 5'RACE using constant-segment primers, with sample barcodes and unique molecular identifiers added. Trizol reagent was used to extract RNA from every sample. The libraries were amplified in two PCR steps, and the second step added a second sample barcode and Illumina TruSeq adapters. The libraries were sequenced on an Illumina NovaSeq using 2 x 150 bp paired-end reads. As for the authors' bioinformatics: The reads were demultiplexed and collapsed into UMI-guided consensus sequences using migec v1.2.7. Using mixcr v2.1.11, UMI consensuses were aligned to TRA and TRB V and J templates and then assembled into clonotypes. Expanded or contracted clonotypes were those called significant by both edgeR and NoisET, with noise models trained on biological replicates. For edgeR calls, the cutoffs were a false discovery rate-adjusted p below 0.01 and a log2 fold-change threshold of 1. PCA with hierarchical clustering of max-normalized trajectories of the 1000 most abundant clonotypes was used as exploratory dynamics analysis. Separately sequenced CD4+ and CD8+ repertoires were used to assign the CD4 or CD8 phenotype of responding clones. TCRdb took the public reads, trimmed them with fastp at Q25, ran MiXCR for clone calling and kept in-frame beta chains. Rows merge per CDR3 protein into single entries with the most common DNA and genes. These V and J calls derive from TCRdb rather than the authors' analysis. Recorded for this sample are 500,000 to 650,000 distinct CDR3 sequences; about 20% of them occurred a single time. The ten top clones hold roughly 8.3% of the sample.

This clonotype showed up just a few times. The antigen it binds to is not known. The record has no base qualities; no much larger clone is one base away. The chain was built from TRBV6-1 and TRBJ2-3, with 10 bases aligning to TRBD1. Specimen: PBMCs or a T cell subset sorted from them (not recorded which). This clonotype was obtained from an adult woman who had mild COVID-19 (a few samples of this study predate the infection). The sample titles of this study are shuffled in the database, so cell type and time point are left out; the donor was told from shared clones. The nucleotides are TGTGCCAGCAGGGGGAATCCGGGACAGGGGTATGATACGCAGTATTTT. Its protein is CASRGNPGQGYDTQYF.